This TCR beta chain was sequenced in a study of blood T cell repertoires in COVID-19. In the authors' methods: Amplification with reference gene primers provided the estimates of nucleated cell counts. Assay: immunoSEQ multiplex PCR; the TCRdb copy retains only in-frame clones and omits some. V, J and clone size are those of that table, while D and trimming were read from the DNA. The data contain 110,000 to 150,000 clones, more than 75% of them singletons. Germline-derived CDR1 and CDR2 are KGHSH and LQKENI. Losses at the gene ends were 3 bases for V and 9 bases for J; bases not matched to a gene: 12. The CDR3 runs 16 residues.

The TCR sequence derives from a man aged 55 to 69 with acute or convalescent COVID-19. The chain joins TRBV18 to TRBJ2-1; 9 bases match TRBD1. The sample was peripheral blood. For the CDR3, the DNA is TGTGCCAGCTCACCGTCGATGAACAGGGGGCGAGGTGAGCAGTTCTTC. Protein product: CASSPSMNRGRGEQFF.